Here is one TCR beta chain with its context. Its matching antigen is unknown. The data stem from a study of T cell responses to AZD1222 COVID-19 vaccine. Study-wide results and caveats: Vaccination with two AZD1222 doses was followed by a rise in Spike-specific TCR breadth and depth. White British donors predominated, females outnumbered males, and clonal diversity was possibly underestimated. Baseline serology detected seropositivity in only a handful of AZD1222 recipients.

The CDR3 is 21 residues long. Libraries were prepared by immunoSEQ multiplex PCR; TCRdb keeps only in-frame clonotypes and omits some of them. The data contain about 160,000 clones, 85% to 95% of them singletons. The specimen comprised peripheral blood, sampled on day 0 of AZD1222 vaccination. The chain is built from TRBV21-1 and TRBJ2-6. TRBV21-1 is a pseudogene segment. The clonotype comes from an adult in good health. The CDR3 DNA is TGTGCCAGCAGCAACCGGGGGCATGTGGATTGCCATAGCTCTGGGGCCAACGTCCTGACTTTC. Its translation is CASSNRGHVDCHSSGANVLTF.